This is a list of T cell receptor beta chains from one sample in a study of blood T cell repertoires in COVID-19. Only in-frame clones appear in the TCRdb table, and some are missing; sequencing was by immunoSEQ multiplex PCR. The sample contains under 400,000 clones, nearly 90% of which appear only once. The sequencing input was peripheral blood. All receptors derive from a man aged 18 to 30 with active or convalescent COVID-19. Each CDR3 is given with its conserved first and last residue. The D gene is left open where the match is weak. Size is stated for part of the rows, as once, few or many counts, or as a class when the clone is expanded.

v_gene	d_gene	j_gene	abundance	CDR3nt	CDR3aa
TRBV3-1/TRBV3-2	TRBD2	TRBJ2-1	NA	TGTGCCAGCAGCCTGACTAGCGGGATAAACTCCTACAATGAGCAGTTCTTC	CASSLTSGINSYNEQFF
TRBV28	NA	TRBJ2-7	NA	TGTGCCAGCAGTGGGGCCCAGACCTACGAGCAGTACTTC	CASSGAQTYEQYF
TRBV19	NA	TRBJ1-6	NA	TGTGCCAGTAGTAAAGGGGGACCGCGGATTTCCCCCCTCCACTTT	CASSKGGPRISPLHF
TRBV28	NA	TRBJ1-5	NA	TGTGCCAGCAGCCCCTCAAGGGGGTATAGCAATCAGCCCCAGCATTTT	CASSPSRGYSNQPQHF
TRBV7-2	TRBD1	TRBJ2-7	NA	TGTGCCAGCAGCTCGACAGGGGGGTACGAGCAGTACTTC	CASSSTGGYEQYF
TRBV29-1	TRBD1	TRBJ2-5	NA	TGCAGCGTACCGTACAGGGGGTCGGGGGAGACCCAGTACTTC	CSVPYRGSGETQYF
TRBV6-2/TRBV6-3	TRBD2	TRBJ2-1	NA	TGTGCCAGCAGTCGCAGCGGGGAAATGAGGAATGAGCAGTTCTTC	CASSRSGEMRNEQFF
TRBV7-3	TRBD1	TRBJ2-7	NA	TGTGCCAGCAGCTCCCAGACAGGGAGCTCCTACGAGCAGTACTTC	CASSSQTGSSYEQYF
TRBV4-3	NA	TRBJ1-2	NA	TGCGCCAGCAGCCAAGCCCCGACTCTTACTAACTATGGCTACACCTTC	CASSQAPTLTNYGYTF
TRBV27	NA	TRBJ1-2	NA	TGTGCCAGCAGTTTAAGTGTAGGGGCCTACTACTATGGCTACACCTTC	CASSLSVGAYYYGYTF
TRBV28	TRBD1	TRBJ1-5	NA	TGTGCCAGCAGGGACAGGCGCCGCAATCAGCCCCAGCATTTT	CASRDRRRNQPQHF
TRBV7-9	NA	TRBJ1-5	NA	TGTGCCAGCAGCTTCGGTCCTAGCAATCAGCCCCAGCATTTT	CASSFGPSNQPQHF
TRBV5-8	TRBD1	TRBJ2-5	once	TGTGCCAGCAGCCGGACAGGGTACCCGCAAGAGACCCAGTACTTC	CASSRTGYPQETQYF
TRBV9	TRBD2	TRBJ2-1	NA	TGTGCCAGCAATGGCGGGAGGGGAAATGAGCAGTTCTTC	CASNGGRGNEQFF
TRBV7-2	TRBD1	TRBJ1-1	NA	TGTGCCAGCAGCTTGGGACAGGCCAAGAACACTGAAGCTTTCTTT	CASSLGQAKNTEAFF
TRBV24-1	NA	TRBJ2-1	NA	TGTGCCACCAGTACCAGCTCCTACAATGAGCAGTTCTTC	CATSTSSYNEQFF
TRBV28	TRBD1	TRBJ1-6	NA	TGTGCCAGCAGCCCGAGACAGGGACGCTCACCCCTCCACTTT	CASSPRQGRSPLHF
TRBV25-1	TRBD1	TRBJ2-7	NA	TGTGCCAGCAGTGAATGGGGGACAGGGGACTACGAGCAGTACTTC	CASSEWGTGDYEQYF
TRBV7-3	NA	TRBJ2-2	NA	TGTGCCAGCAGCTCGGTGACCGGGGAGCTGTTTTTT	CASSSVTGELFF
TRBV18	NA	TRBJ2-1	NA	TGTGCCAGCTCACCTGACAGTTTCAGGGGTGAGCAGTTCTTC	CASSPDSFRGEQFF
TRBV6-6	TRBD2	TRBJ2-7	NA	TGTGCCAGCAGTTATGTGGCGGGAGTCCCCTACGAGCAGTACTTC	CASSYVAGVPYEQYF
TRBV30	TRBD1	TRBJ1-2	NA	TGTGCCTGGACCATTACGACAGGGGCCCTGTACTATGGCTACACCTTC	CAWTITTGALYYGYTF
TRBV5-1	NA	TRBJ1-6	NA	TGCGCCAGCAGCCCCTCTGTGGGCGCTAATTCACCCCTCCACTTT	CASSPSVGANSPLHF
TRBV6-5	NA	TRBJ2-7	NA	TGTGCCAGCCAGACTAACTACGAGCAGTACTTC	CASQTNYEQYF
TRBV9	TRBD2	TRBJ2-7	NA	TGTGCCAGCAGCGTAGAGCCCCTAGTAGCGGGAGAACGATACGAGCAGTACTTC	CASSVEPLVAGERYEQYF
TRBV6-5	NA	TRBJ2-1	NA	TGTGCCAGCAGGACGCCGCGAGGTGAGCAGTTCTTC	CASRTPRGEQFF
TRBV28	NA	TRBJ2-7	NA	TGTGCCAGCAGTTTCACCCCGCGCCGGGACACCACCTACGAGCAGTACTTC	CASSFTPRRDTTYEQYF
TRBV19	NA	TRBJ2-7	NA	TGTGCCGGTCCAGGGGCCGAGAGCTCCTACGAGCAGTACTTC	CAGPGAESSYEQYF
TRBV7-3	TRBD1	TRBJ1-2	NA	TGTGCCAGCAGCTACCCCCCCGGGACAGGGCTCTATGGCTACACCTTC	CASSYPPGTGLYGYTF
TRBV28	TRBD1	TRBJ1-1	NA	TGTGCCACTGACAGGGGAATGAACACTGAAGCTTTCTTT	CATDRGMNTEAFF
TRBV12-5	NA	TRBJ2-2	few	TGTGCTAGTGGTTTTAGCACCACGAGGCACACCGGGGAGCTGTTTTTT	CASGFSTTRHTGELFF
TRBV27	NA	TRBJ2-7	NA	TGTGCCAGCAGTTTTAGGGGGAACTACGAGCAGTACTTC	CASSFRGNYEQYF
TRBV12-3/TRBV12-4	NA	TRBJ1-1	NA	TGTGCCAGCAGTTTTTCGGGCACTGAAGCTTTCTTT	CASSFSGTEAFF
TRBV7-9	NA	TRBJ1-6	NA	TGTGCCAGCAGCTTATTCCTTTTGGCGGAGAACGTTTCACCCCTCCACTTT	CASSLFLLAENVSPLHF
TRBV28	TRBD1	TRBJ1-2	NA	TGTGCCAGCACTCGATCCGGGACAGGGAATGGCTACACCTTC	CASTRSGTGNGYTF
TRBV9	TRBD1	TRBJ2-5	NA	TGTGCCAGCAGCCCTCCGGGACAGCAAGAGACCCAGTACTTC	CASSPPGQQETQYF
TRBV19	NA	TRBJ2-7	NA	TGTGCCAGTAGTATGGGACACTCCCGCTCCTACGAGCAGTACTTC	CASSMGHSRSYEQYF
TRBV19	NA	TRBJ1-6	NA	TGTGCCAGTAGTAAGACAGACTCCTATAATTCACCCCTCCACTTT	CASSKTDSYNSPLHF
TRBV24-1	NA	TRBJ2-1	NA	TGTGCCACCAGTGATCTATTTGAGCAGTTCTTC	CATSDLFEQFF
TRBV28	TRBD1	TRBJ2-7	once	TGTGCCAGCAGCCCGGTAGACGGGACAGGGGGCTATTTTCCGTACTTC	CASSPVDGTGGYFPYF
TRBV9	NA	TRBJ2-7	few	TGTGCCAGCAGCGTAGATCCCAGTGCCTCCTACGAGCAGTACTTC	CASSVDPSASYEQYF
TRBV7-9	TRBD1	TRBJ1-1	NA	TGTGCCAGCAGCGCGACAGGGCCGGTTGAAGCTTTCTTT	CASSATGPVEAFF
TRBV9	NA	TRBJ1-1	NA	TGTGCCAGCAGTCGTCCCCCACCGGTTGAGAACACTGAAGCTTTCTTT	CASSRPPPVENTEAFF
TRBV19	TRBD2	TRBJ2-7	NA	TGTGCCAGTAGTATAGTCAGCGGGGCCGCCTACGAGCAGTACTTC	CASSIVSGAAYEQYF
TRBV7-2	NA	TRBJ2-1	NA	TGTGCCAGCAGCTTAGCCACGGACTGGAGCTCCTACAATGAGCAGTTCTTC	CASSLATDWSSYNEQFF